Each of the 8 T cell receptor beta chains below was sequenced from the same sample in a study of response to subunit inactivated influenza vaccine. TCRdb ran MiXCR on the RT-PCR reads and lists one entry per CDR3 protein. Of hundreds of thousands of distinct CDR3 sequences detected, approximately 16% appear once; the ten largest clones hold around 3%. The source was CD4+ T cells sorted from PBMCs, collected roughly 24 months after vaccination. These TCRs come from a man in his fifties or sixties who received an inactivated influenza vaccine.

The gene calls are TRBV2 and TRBJ1-6; the D is unclear. Germline V CDR1 and CDR2: SNHLY, FYNNEI. This CDR3 is 14 amino acids long. V lost 1 base to trimming and J lost 8 bases, with 9 bases between them. Here the CDR3 DNA reads TGTGCCAGCAGTGAAGGGAGAGGATATTCACCCCTCCACTTT. It is translated as CASSEGRGYSPLHF.

Ten or more counts support this clonotype. The genes are TRBV4-2 and TRBJ2-7; 7 bases match TRBD1. V trimming: 4 bases; J trimming: 3 bases; junction bases outside the gene matches: 6. From germline, CDR1 is LGHNA and CDR2 YNFKEQ. The CDR3 spans 14 residues. CDR3 residues: CASSRGQSGYEQYF. For the CDR3, the DNA is TGTGCCAGCAGCCGGGGACAGTCCGGCTACGAGCAGTACTTC.

This clonotype came up a few times. The chain joins TRBV12-3 or TRBV12-4 to TRBJ2-7; TRBD1 aligns across 7 bases. The CDR3 loop spans 14 amino acids. Germline trimming cut 3 bases from V and 0 bases from J; bases unmatched to any gene: 2. The chain's CDR3 is CASSLGQPSYEQYF. CDR3 DNA sequence: TGTGCCAGCAGTTTGGGACAGCCCTCCTACGAGCAGTACTTC.

The rearrangement uses TRBV10-3 and TRBJ1-1; possibly TRBD1 for D (5 bases). The CDR3 is made up of 14 amino acids. Germline V gene lookup returns CDR1 ENHRY and CDR2 SYGVKD. V lost 4 bases, J lost 4 bases, and 13 bases lay in between. Written as DNA, the CDR3 is TGTGCCATCAGTGGTTGGCAGGGCGGCACTGAAGCTTTCTTT. It is translated as CAISGWQGGTEAFF.

The rearrangement joins TRBV12-3 or TRBV12-4 to TRBJ2-1; D might be TRBD1 (6 bases). V shed 7 bases and J shed 6 bases, with 16 bases lying between them. The CDR3 runs 14 residues. CDR3 bases: TGTGCCAGCAACCCGGGACACCCTGTCAATGAGCAGTTCTTC. Amino acid sequence: CASNPGHPVNEQFF.

The table lists this clonotype with many counts. The chain uses TRBV30 and TRBJ1-5; TRBD1 aligns across 8 bases. The V segment lost 2 bases and the J segment 4 bases; nucleotides outside the gene matches: 1. Germline assignment: CDR1 GTSNPN and CDR2 SVGIG (reference sequence). This CDR3 comprises 13 residues. This chain's CDR3 is CAWSRQGNQPQHF. The CDR3, as DNA: TGTGCCTGGAGTCGACAGGGGAATCAGCCCCAGCATTTT. Looking up the rest from reference TRBV30 and TRBJ1-5 gives the full variable domain: SQTIHQWPATLVQPVGSPLSLECTVEGTSNPNLYWYRQAAGRGLQLLFYSVGIGQISSEVPQNLSASRPQDRQFILSSKKLLLSDSGFYLCAWSRQGNQPQHFGDGTRLSIL.

This clonotype was found a few times. The rearrangement joins TRBV5-1 to TRBJ2-7, with 8 bases lining up with TRBD1. Germline loops: CDR1 SGHRS, CDR2 YFSETQ. Unmatched junction bases numbered 7, after V lost 5 bases and J lost 3 bases. The CDR3 consists of 14 residues. CDR3 bases: TGCGCCAGCAGATTCACAGGGGGAATCTACGAGCAGTACTTC. Protein product: CASRFTGGIYEQYF.

The chain links TRBV4-3 to TRBJ2-1, with 10 bases matching TRBD1. The V gene's germline CDR1 is LGHNA and CDR2 YSLEER. With 0 bases clipped from V and 10 bases from J, the junction kept 6 bases outside the gene matches. The CDR3 has 15 amino acids. CDR3 nucleotides: TGCGCCAGCAGCCAAGAATGGGACAGGGGCAGGGAGCAGTTCTTC. Its protein is CASSQEWDRGREQFF.